The 15 T cell receptor beta chains below come from one sample, sequenced in a study of blood T cell repertoires in COVID-19. The assay was immunoSEQ multiplex PCR, and TCRdb's table has in-frame clones only and misses some. The sample lists about half a million clones, 80% to 90% occurring once. Sequenced input: peripheral blood. The receptor source for this set is a human donor in a cohort sampled during active COVID-19.

The rearrangement joins TRBV6-6 to TRBJ1-3; D may be TRBD1 (6 bases). The CDR3 contains 14 residues. Trimming removed 5 bases from V and 2 bases from J, with 10 bases in between. Looked up from germline, CDR1 is MNHNY and CDR2 is SVGAGI (reference sequence). The CDR3 region is CASSKDRTGNTIYF. The CDR3, as DNA: TGTGCCAGCAGTAAGGACAGAACTGGAAACACCATATATTTT.

This chain connects TRBV19 to TRBJ2-2; D unclear. This CDR3 has 16 amino acids. Trimming pared 5 bases from V and 0 bases from J, leaving 13 bases between. Germline V lookup: CDR1 LNHDA, CDR2 SQIVND (reference sequence). The CDR3 spells CASSALAVSNTGELFF. As DNA, the CDR3 is TGTGCCAGTAGTGCCCTGGCGGTATCGAACACCGGGGAGCTGTTTTTT.

V and J are TRBV27 and TRBJ1-5, with D maybe TRBD1 (5 bases). The V end lost 9 bases, the J end lost 0 bases, and 9 bases lay between the germline ends. This CDR3 has 13 amino acids. Germline V lookup: CDR1 MNHEY, CDR2 SMNVEV (reference sequence). This CDR3 is CASRGFSNQPQHF. The CDR3 DNA is TGTGCCAGTAGGGGTTTTAGCAATCAGCCCCAGCATTTT.

The V gene is TRBV19, the J gene TRBJ2-7; D is perhaps TRBD1 (6 bases). Deletions cut 5 bases from V and 0 bases from J, with 14 bases between. Germline V gives CDR1 LNHDA, CDR2 SQIVND (reference sequence). The CDR3 has 15 residues. Written as DNA, the CDR3 is TGTGCCAGTAGTGAACAGGGTCGGATCTCCTACGAGCAGTACTTC. This translates into CASSEQGRISYEQYF. Looking up the rest from reference TRBV19 and TRBJ2-7 gives the full variable domain: DGGITQSPKYLFRKEGQNVTLSCEQNLNHDAMYWYRQDPGQGLRLIYYSQIVNDFQKGDIAEGYSVSREKKESFPLTVTSAQKNPTAFYLCASSEQGRISYEQYFGPGTRLTVT.

The genes are TRBV12-3 or TRBV12-4 and TRBJ2-7; a weak D match, TRBD2 (7 bases). This CDR3 is 13 amino acids long. Trimming removed 6 bases at V and 5 bases at J, with 14 bases between. The CDR3 reads CASSTRGRDEQYF. CDR3 DNA sequence: TGTGCCAGCAGCACGAGGGGGAGGGACGAGCAGTACTTC.

The chain recombines TRBV3-1 (or the pseudogene TRBV3-2) with TRBJ1-1, with no clear D. Trimming stripped 3 bases from V and 8 bases from J, with 7 bases between. The germline V gene has CDR1 LGHDT and CDR2 YNNKEL (reference sequence). There are 11 residues in the CDR3. The chain's CDR3 is CASSQAQEAFF. CDR3 sequence (DNA): TGTGCCAGCAGCCAGGCTCAGGAAGCTTTCTTT.

This clone was detected only a few times. The chain employs TRBV30 and TRBJ2-3; 12 bases agree with TRBD2. Trimming removed 2 bases from V and 4 bases from J; junction bases left unmatched: 7. Germline values: CDR1 GTSNPN, CDR2 SVGIG (reference sequence). The length of the CDR3 is 16 residues. Here the CDR3 reads CAWSLAGGPTADTQYF. In DNA form, the CDR3 reads TGTGCCTGGAGTCTAGCGGGAGGGCCTACCGCAGATACGCAGTATTTT. The variable domain in full, with the rest retrieved from reference TRBV30 and TRBJ2-3, is SQTIHQWPATLVQPVGSPLSLECTVEGTSNPNLYWYRQAAGRGLQLLFYSVGIGQISSEVPQNLSASRPQDRQFILSSKKLLLSDSGFYLCAWSLAGGPTADTQYFGPGTRLTVL.

Points on this clone: A read error may be the cause here, since a much bigger clone is one base away. The same CDR3 is also encoded by other DNA sequences in this sample. The J gene is TRBJ1-1, the V gene TRBV5-4; a weak D match, TRBD1 (5 bases). Germline lookup yields CDR1 SGHNT and CDR2 YYREEE (reference sequence). The CDR3 runs 13 residues. V was clipped by 2 bases and J by 1 base, with 6 bases between them. The DNA for the CDR3 is TGTGCCAGCAGCTTAGACAGGAACACTGAAGCTTTCTTT. Amino acids: CASSLDRNTEAFF.

The chain uses TRBV3-1 (or the pseudogene TRBV3-2) and TRBJ2-5, with D unresolved. CDR3 size: 16 residues. Trimming cost V 2 bases and J 2 bases, with 15 bases left between them. Germline CDR1 reads LGHDT; CDR2 reads YNNKEL (reference sequence). CDR3 residues: CASSQPFAISQETQYF. In nucleotides, the CDR3 is TGTGCCAGCAGCCAACCATTTGCTATCTCTCAAGAGACCCAGTACTTC.

V and J are TRBV27 and TRBJ1-3; D unclear. The CDR3 length is 15 residues. Germline V lookup: CDR1 MNHEY, CDR2 SMNVEV (reference sequence). V lost 0 bases and J 10 bases, leaving 16 bases between the germline ends. CDR3 protein: CASSLSFSFPSTIYF. CDR3 coding DNA: TGTGCCAGCAGTTTATCTTTCAGTTTCCCCTCGACCATATATTTT.

This clone was counted once. The rearrangement joins TRBV30 to TRBJ1-1; D remains ambiguous. V was cut by 3 bases and J by 1 base, with 6 bases left in between. The CDR3 is 12 amino acids. CDR1 and CDR2 from the germline V gene are GTSNPN and SVGIG (reference sequence). The CDR3 reads CAWRYPNTEAFF. The DNA for the CDR3 is TGTGCCTGGAGGTATCCGAACACTGAAGCTTTCTTT.

The chain recombines TRBV2 with TRBJ2-1, with D possibly matching TRBD2 (5 bases). Germline CDR1 is SNHLY and CDR2 is FYNNEI. V lost 0 bases and J lost 6, with 12 bases in between. The CDR3 consists of 15 residues. The CDR3 DNA reads as TGTGCCAGCAGTGAAGCGAGAGGGTCGGTCAATGAGCAGTTCTTC. Protein product: CASSEARGSVNEQFF.

V usage is TRBV19 and J usage is TRBJ1-5, with D possibly matching TRBD1 (6 bases). V gave up 3 bases and J gave up 1 base, with 10 bases separating them. Germline V gene data show CDR1 as LNHDA and CDR2 as SQIVND (reference sequence). There are 15 residues in the CDR3. The CDR3 loop reads CASSILRGSNQPQHF. The DNA for the CDR3 is TGTGCCAGTAGTATTTTGAGGGGGAGCAATCAGCCCCAGCATTTT.

The V and J genes are TRBV30 and TRBJ2-1; 12 bases match TRBD2. Trimming cost V 0 bases and J 8 bases; bases outside gene matches: 5. This CDR3 is 15 amino acids long. Germline CDR1 reads GTSNPN; CDR2 reads SVGIG (reference sequence). This CDR3 is CAWSVRLAGADEQFF. In DNA form, the CDR3 reads TGTGCCTGGAGTGTACGACTAGCGGGAGCGGATGAGCAGTTCTTC.

This rearrangement joins TRBV11-2 to TRBJ2-1; D gene uncertain. The germline V gene has CDR1 SGHAT and CDR2 FQNNGV. V gave up 0 bases and J gave up 6 bases, with 15 bases separating them. This CDR3 region has 16 residues. The CDR3 nucleotides read TGTGCCAGCAGCTTAGACCATTCACTGTCGAGCAATGAGCAGTTCTTC. This codes for CASSLDHSLSSNEQFF.